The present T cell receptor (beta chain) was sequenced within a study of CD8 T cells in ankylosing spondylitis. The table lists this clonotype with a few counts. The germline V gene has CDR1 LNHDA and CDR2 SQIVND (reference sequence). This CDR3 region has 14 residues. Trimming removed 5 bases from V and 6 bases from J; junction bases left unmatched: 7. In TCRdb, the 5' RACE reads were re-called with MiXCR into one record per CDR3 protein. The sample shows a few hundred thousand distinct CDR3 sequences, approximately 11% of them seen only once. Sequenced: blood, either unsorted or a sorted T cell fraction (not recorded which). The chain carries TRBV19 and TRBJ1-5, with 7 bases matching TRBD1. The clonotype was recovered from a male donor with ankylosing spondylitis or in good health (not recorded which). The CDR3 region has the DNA TGTGCCAGTAGTCGACAGGGATGGGTTCAGCCCCAGCATTTT. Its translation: CASSRQGWVQPQHF.